The subject of this entry is one T cell receptor beta chain. The antigen is not known. Germline CDR1 and CDR2: SEHNR and FQNEAQ (reference sequence). The CDR3 sequence is 17 residues long. Trimming took 2 bases from V and 5 from J; bases not matched to a gene: 8. The sample belongs to a study of T cells after yellow fever vaccination. Overall study: SMART-Seq v4 Ultra Low Input handled preparation of low-cell-number fractions.

Findings and caveats of the study: Clones that expanded after primary vaccination mostly reappeared after the booster (around 96% CD4, 88% CD8).

Using its own MiXCR run on the 5' RACE reads, TCRdb lists one record per CDR3 protein. The sample lists about 330,000 distinct CDR3 sequences, around 7.3% seen once, with roughly a sixth in the top ten. The source was PBMCs, collected roughly 45 days after the first yellow fever vaccination. The source is a man between 18 and 35 years old who received the YFV17D yellow fever vaccine. J is TRBJ2-3 and V is TRBV7-9; TRBD1 agrees at 12 bases. CDR3 loop: CASSLRGQGALGDTQYF. CDR3 coding DNA: TGTGCCAGCAGCTTACGGGGACAGGGGGCGCTTGGAGATACGCAGTATTTT.